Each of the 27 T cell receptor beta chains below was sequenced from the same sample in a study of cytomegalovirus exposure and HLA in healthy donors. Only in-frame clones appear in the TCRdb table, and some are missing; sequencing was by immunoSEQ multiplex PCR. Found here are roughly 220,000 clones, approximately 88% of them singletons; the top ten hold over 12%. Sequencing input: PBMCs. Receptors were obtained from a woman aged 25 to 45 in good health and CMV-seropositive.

The CDR3 protein is CASSLVFNEQFF. In DNA, the CDR3 is TGTGCCAGCAGCTTGGTGTTCAATGAGCAGTTCTTC. The genes are TRBV5-8 and TRBJ2-1; D is undetermined. Germline-derived CDR1 and CDR2 are SGHTS and YDEGEE. The CDR3 is made up of 12 amino acids. V was pared by 0 bases and J by 6 bases, with 4 bases between. The complete variable domain, with remaining parts taken from reference TRBV5-8 and TRBJ2-1, reads EAGVTQSPTHLIKTRGQQATLRCSPISGHTSVYWYQQALGLGLQFLLWYDEGEERNRGNFPPRFSGRQFPNYSSELNVNALELEDSALYLCASSLVFNEQFFGPGTRLTVL.

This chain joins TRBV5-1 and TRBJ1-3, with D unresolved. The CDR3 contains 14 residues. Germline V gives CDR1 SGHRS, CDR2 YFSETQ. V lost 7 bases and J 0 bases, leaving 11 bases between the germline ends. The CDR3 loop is CASGMGSSGNTIYF. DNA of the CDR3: TGCGCCAGCGGGATGGGAAGCTCTGGAAACACCATATATTTT.

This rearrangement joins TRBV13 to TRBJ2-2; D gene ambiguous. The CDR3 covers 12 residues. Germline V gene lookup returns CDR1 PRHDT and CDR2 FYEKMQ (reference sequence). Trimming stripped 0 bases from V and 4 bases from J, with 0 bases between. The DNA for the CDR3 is TGTGCCAGCAGCTTAGGCACCGGGGAGCTGTTTTTT. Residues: CASSLGTGELFF.

The CDR3 sequence is CASSVEGLAEYNEQFF. As DNA, the CDR3 is TGTGCCAGCAGCGTAGAGGGGCTAGCGGAGTACAATGAGCAGTTCTTC. The chain uses TRBV9 and TRBJ2-1; 7 bases are shared with TRBD2. The CDR3 runs to 16 residues. J was trimmed by 4 bases and V by 0 bases; bases with no gene match: 7. Per germline, CDR1 SGDLS and CDR2 YYNGEE.

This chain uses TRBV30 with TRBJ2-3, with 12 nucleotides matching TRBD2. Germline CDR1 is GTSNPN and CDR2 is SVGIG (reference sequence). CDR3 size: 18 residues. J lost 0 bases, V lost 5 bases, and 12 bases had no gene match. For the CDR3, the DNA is TGTGCCTGGGGACGACTAGCGGGAGCACCCTCTAGCACAGATACGCAGTATTTT. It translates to CAWGRLAGAPSSTDTQYF.

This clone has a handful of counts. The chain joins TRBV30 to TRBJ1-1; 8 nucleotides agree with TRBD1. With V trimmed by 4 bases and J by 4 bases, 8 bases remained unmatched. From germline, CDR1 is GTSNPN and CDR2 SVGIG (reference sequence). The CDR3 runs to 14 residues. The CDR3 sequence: CAWNQGAVGTEAFF. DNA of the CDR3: TGTGCCTGGAACCAGGGGGCGGTGGGCACTGAAGCTTTCTTT.

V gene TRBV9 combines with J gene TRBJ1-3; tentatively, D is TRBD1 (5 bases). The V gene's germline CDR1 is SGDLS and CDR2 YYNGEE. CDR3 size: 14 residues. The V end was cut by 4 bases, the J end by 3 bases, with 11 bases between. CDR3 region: CASSRRGHGNTIYF. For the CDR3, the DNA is TGTGCCAGCAGCCGAAGGGGCCATGGAAACACCATATATTTT.

The CDR3 DNA sequence: TGTGCCAGCTCCCGGGGGGTAGGCTATGGCTACACCTTC. Encoded protein: CASSRGVGYGYTF. The chain combines TRBV2 with TRBJ1-2; D might be TRBD1 (5 bases). Germline-derived CDR1 and CDR2 are SNHLY and FYNNEI. This CDR3 spans 13 amino acids. V was shortened by 8 bases and J by 4 bases, with 14 bases between the two germline ends.

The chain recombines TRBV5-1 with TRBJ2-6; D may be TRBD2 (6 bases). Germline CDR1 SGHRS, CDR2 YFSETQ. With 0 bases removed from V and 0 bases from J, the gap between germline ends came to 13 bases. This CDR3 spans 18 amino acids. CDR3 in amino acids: CASSLGVEGRSGANVLTF. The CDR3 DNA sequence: TGCGCCAGCAGCTTGGGCGTGGAGGGCCGCTCTGGGGCCAACGTCCTGACTTTC.

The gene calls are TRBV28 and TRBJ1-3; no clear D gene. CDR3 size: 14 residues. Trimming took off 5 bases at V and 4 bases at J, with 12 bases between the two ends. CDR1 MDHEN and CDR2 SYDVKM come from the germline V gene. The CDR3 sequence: CASSPTWMGNTIYF. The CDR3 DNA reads TGTGCCAGCAGTCCCACGTGGATGGGAAACACCATATATTTT.

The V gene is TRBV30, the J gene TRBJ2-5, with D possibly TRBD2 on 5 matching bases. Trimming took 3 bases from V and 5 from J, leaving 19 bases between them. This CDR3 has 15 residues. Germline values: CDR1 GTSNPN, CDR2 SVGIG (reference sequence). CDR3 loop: CAWSDLLGPGETQYF. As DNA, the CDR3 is TGTGCCTGGAGCGACCTACTAGGCCCCGGGGAGACCCAGTACTTC.

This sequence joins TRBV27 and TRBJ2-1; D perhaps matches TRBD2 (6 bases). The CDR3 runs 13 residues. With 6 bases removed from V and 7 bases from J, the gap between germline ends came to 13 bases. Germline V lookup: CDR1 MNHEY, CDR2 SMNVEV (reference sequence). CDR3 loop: CASRNGRLNEQFF. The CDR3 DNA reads TGTGCCAGCAGGAATGGGAGGTTAAATGAGCAGTTCTTC.

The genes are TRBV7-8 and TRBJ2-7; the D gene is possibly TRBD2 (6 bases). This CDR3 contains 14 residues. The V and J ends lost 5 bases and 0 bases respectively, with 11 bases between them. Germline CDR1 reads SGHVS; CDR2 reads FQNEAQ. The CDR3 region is CASSRGLPSYEQYF. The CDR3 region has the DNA TGTGCCAGCAGCCGTGGACTACCCTCCTACGAGCAGTACTTC. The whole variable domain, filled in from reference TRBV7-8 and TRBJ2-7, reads GAGVSQSPRYKVAKRGQDVALRCDPISGHVSLFWYQQALGQGPEFLTYFQNEAQLDKSGLPSDRFFAERPEGSVSTLKIQRTQQEDSAVYLCASSRGLPSYEQYFGPGTRLTVT.

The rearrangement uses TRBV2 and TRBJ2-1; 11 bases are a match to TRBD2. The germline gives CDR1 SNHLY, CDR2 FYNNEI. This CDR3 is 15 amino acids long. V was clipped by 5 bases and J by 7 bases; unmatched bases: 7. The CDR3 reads CASSLAGGARNEQFF. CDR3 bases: TGTGCCAGCAGTTTAGCGGGAGGGGCTAGGAATGAGCAGTTCTTC.

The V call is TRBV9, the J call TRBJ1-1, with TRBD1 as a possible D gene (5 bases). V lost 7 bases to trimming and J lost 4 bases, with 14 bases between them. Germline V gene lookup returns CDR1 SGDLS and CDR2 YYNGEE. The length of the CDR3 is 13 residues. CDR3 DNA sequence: TGTGCCAGCTCCCAGGTGGGGGGCACTGAAGCTTTCTTT. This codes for CASSQVGGTEAFF.

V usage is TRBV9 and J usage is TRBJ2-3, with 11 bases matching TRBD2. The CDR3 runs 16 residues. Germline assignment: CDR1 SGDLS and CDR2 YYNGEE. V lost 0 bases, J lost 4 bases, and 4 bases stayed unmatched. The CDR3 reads CASSVVAGGLPDTQYF. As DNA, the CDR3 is TGTGCCAGCAGCGTAGTAGCGGGAGGGCTCCCAGATACGCAGTATTTT.

The CDR3 spells CASSQGGTGNTIYF. The CDR3 DNA reads TGTGCCAGCAGCCAAGGGGGCACTGGAAACACCATATATTTT. V gene TRBV7-6 combines with J gene TRBJ1-3, with 7 nucleotides matching TRBD1. CDR3 size: 14 residues. Germline CDR1 and CDR2: SGHVS and FNYEAQ. After removal of 5 bases from V and 2 bases from J, the junction contained 3 bases not matched to a gene.

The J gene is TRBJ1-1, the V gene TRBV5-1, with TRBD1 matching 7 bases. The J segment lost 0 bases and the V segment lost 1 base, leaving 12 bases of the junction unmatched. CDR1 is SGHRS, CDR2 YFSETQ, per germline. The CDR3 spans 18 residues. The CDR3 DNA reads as TGCGCCAGCAGCTTGCGGGGGTTGGACAGGAATATGAACACTGAAGCTTTCTTT. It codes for CASSLRGLDRNMNTEAFF.

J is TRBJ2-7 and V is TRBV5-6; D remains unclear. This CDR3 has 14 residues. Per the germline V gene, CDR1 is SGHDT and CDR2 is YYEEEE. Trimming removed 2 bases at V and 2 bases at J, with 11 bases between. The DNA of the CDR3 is TGTGCCAGCAGCTTTGTCAGTGGAACCTACGAGCAGTACTTC. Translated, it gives CASSFVSGTYEQYF.

The CDR3 protein is CASSYGTGYPNTGELFF. The CDR3 DNA reads TGTGCCAGCAGCTATGGGACAGGGTATCCGAACACCGGGGAGCTGTTTTTT. The rearrangement links TRBV7-9 to TRBJ2-2; TRBD1 aligns across 9 bases. With V trimmed by 4 bases and J by 0 bases, 6 bases remained unmatched. In germline, CDR1 is SEHNR, CDR2 FQNEAQ (reference sequence). The CDR3 loop spans 17 amino acids.

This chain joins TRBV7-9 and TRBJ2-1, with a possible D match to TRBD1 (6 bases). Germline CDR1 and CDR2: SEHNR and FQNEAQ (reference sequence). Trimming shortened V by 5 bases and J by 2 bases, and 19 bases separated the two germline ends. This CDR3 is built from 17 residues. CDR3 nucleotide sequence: TGTGCCAGCAGCCCTCGGGGACAAATGGTGACCTACAATGAGCAGTTCTTC. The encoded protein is CASSPRGQMVTYNEQFF.

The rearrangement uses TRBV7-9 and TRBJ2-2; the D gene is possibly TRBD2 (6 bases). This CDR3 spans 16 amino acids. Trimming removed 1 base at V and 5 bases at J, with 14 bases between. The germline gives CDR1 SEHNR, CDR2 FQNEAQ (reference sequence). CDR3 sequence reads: CASSLDRSGITGELFF. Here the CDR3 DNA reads TGTGCCAGCAGCTTAGATCGTAGCGGAATAACCGGGGAGCTGTTTTTT.

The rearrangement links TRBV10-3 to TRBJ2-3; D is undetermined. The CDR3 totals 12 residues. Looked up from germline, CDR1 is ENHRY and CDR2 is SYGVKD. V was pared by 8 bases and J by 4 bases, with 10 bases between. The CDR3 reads CAIGLVSDTQYF. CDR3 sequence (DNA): TGTGCCATCGGGCTAGTGTCAGATACGCAGTATTTT.

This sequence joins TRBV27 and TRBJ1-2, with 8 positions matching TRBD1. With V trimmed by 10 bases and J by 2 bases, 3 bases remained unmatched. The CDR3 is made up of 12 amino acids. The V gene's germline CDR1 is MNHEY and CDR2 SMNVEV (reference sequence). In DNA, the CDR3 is TGTGCCACTAACAGGGGGAACTATGGCTACACCTTC. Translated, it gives CATNRGNYGYTF.

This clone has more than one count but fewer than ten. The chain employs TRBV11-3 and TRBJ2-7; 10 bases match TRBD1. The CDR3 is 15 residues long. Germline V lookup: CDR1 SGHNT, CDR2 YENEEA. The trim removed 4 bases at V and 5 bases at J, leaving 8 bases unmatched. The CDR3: CASSSRTGGRHEQYF. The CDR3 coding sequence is TGTGCCAGCAGCTCGAGGACAGGGGGTCGACACGAGCAGTACTTC.

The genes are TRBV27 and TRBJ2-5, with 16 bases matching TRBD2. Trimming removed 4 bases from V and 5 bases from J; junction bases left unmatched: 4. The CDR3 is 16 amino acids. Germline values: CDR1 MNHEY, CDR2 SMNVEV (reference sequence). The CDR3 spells CASSSGLAGGMETQYF. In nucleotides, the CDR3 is TGTGCCAGCAGTTCGGGACTAGCGGGAGGGATGGAGACCCAGTACTTC.

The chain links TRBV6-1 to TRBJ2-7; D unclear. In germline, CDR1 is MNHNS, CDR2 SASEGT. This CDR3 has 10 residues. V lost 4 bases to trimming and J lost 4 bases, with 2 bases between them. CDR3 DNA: TGTGCCAGCAGTGCGTACGAGCAGTACTTC. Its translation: CASSAYEQYF.